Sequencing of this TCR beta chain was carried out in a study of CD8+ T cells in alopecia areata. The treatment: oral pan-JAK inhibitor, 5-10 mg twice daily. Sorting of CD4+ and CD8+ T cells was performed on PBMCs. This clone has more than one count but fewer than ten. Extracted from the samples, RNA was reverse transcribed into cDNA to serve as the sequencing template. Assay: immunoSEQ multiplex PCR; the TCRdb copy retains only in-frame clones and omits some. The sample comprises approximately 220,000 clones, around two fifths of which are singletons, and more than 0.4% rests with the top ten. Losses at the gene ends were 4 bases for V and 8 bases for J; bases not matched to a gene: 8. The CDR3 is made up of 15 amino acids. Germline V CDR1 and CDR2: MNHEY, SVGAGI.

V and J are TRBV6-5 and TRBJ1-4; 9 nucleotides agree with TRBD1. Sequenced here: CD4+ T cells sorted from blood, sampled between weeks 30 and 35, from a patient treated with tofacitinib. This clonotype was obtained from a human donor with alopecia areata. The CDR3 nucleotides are TGTGCCAGCAGTTCTACAGGGGGCGCGGGGGAAAAACTGTTTTTT. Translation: CASSSTGGAGEKLFF.